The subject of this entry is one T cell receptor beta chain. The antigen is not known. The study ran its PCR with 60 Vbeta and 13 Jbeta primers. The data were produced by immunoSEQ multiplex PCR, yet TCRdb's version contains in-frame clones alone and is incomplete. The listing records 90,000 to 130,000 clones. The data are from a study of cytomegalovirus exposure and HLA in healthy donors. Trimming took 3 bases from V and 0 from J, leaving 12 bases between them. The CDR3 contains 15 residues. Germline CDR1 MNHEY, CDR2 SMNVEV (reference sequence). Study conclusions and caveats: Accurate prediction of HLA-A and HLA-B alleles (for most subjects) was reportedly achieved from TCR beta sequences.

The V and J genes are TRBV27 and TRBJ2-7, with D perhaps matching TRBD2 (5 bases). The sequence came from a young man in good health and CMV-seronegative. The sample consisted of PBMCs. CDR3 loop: CASSFGGLSSYEQYF. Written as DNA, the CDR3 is TGTGCCAGCAGTTTCGGCGGGCTGAGCTCCTACGAGCAGTACTTC.